Following are 3 T cell receptor beta chains from one sample sequenced in a study of T cell responses to AZD1222 COVID-19 vaccine. Sequencing was performed with immunoSEQ multiplex PCR; in TCRdb, only in-frame clones are kept and a portion is missing. This table has some 140,000 clones, about 80% appearing once. Sequenced material: peripheral blood, taken on day 0 of AZD1222 vaccination. Receptor source: an adult in good health.

V and J are TRBV3-1 (or the pseudogene TRBV3-2) and TRBJ1-2; TRBD1 aligns across 8 bases. CDR1 and CDR2 (germline): LGHDT, YNNKEL (reference sequence). The V segment lost 3 bases and the J segment 8 bases; nucleotides outside the gene matches: 8. CDR3 length: 14 amino acids. The CDR3: CASSQRQGISGYTF. The DNA for the CDR3 is TGTGCCAGCAGCCAGAGACAGGGGATCTCCGGCTACACCTTC.

V and J are TRBV3-1 (or the pseudogene TRBV3-2) and TRBJ2-7; a weak D match, TRBD2 (5 bases). Trimming took off 1 base at V and 0 bases at J, with 7 bases between the two ends. Germline V gives CDR1 LGHDT, CDR2 YNNKEL (reference sequence). The CDR3 sequence is 14 residues long. The CDR3 coding sequence is TGTGCCAGCAGCCAAGGAACTAGCTCCTACGAGCAGTACTTC. The encoded protein is CASSQGTSSYEQYF.

This clone has a single count. The V and J genes are TRBV20-1 and TRBJ1-2, with D unresolved. Deletions cut 3 bases from V and 4 bases from J, with 6 bases between. The CDR3 has 11 residues. Per germline, CDR1 DFQATT and CDR2 SNEGSKA (reference sequence). The CDR3 reads CSARAPYGYTF. The CDR3, as DNA: TGCAGTGCTAGGGCCCCCTATGGCTACACCTTC.